These 3 T cell receptor beta chains originate from one sample sequenced in a study of breast tumors, draining lymph nodes, adjacent tissues. TCRdb processed the multiplex PCR reads anew with MiXCR; each CDR3 protein has one entry. The sample has some 250,000 distinct CDR3 sequences; about 34% are singletons. Breast cancer patients provided tissue from their axillary draining lymph nodes. The sequencing sample was made of axillary lymph node tissue. The receptors stem from a female donor with breast cancer. Some clones in this sample may be carry-over from other donors' samples.

V is TRBV6-5 and J is TRBJ2-6; possible D gene TRBD1, 5 bases. The CDR3 is 14 amino acids. V lost 4 bases and J 4 bases, leaving 8 bases between the germline ends. Germline CDR1 reads MNHEY; CDR2 reads SVGAGI. The CDR3, as DNA: TGTGCCAGCAGTTCCCGGACAGGGGCCAACGTCCTGACTTTC. This translates into CASSSRTGANVLTF.

This clonotype was counted only a few times. V gene TRBV18 combines with J gene TRBJ2-6; a possible D gene is TRBD1 (6 bases). V gave up 2 bases and J gave up 4 bases, with 21 bases separating them. Per the germline V gene, CDR1 is KGHSH and CDR2 is LQKENI. There are 19 residues in the CDR3. This CDR3 reads CASSPGSDRNLVGANVLTF. The CDR3 DNA follows: TGTGCCAGCTCACCAGGGTCGGACAGAAATCTGGTCGGGGCCAACGTCCTGACTTTC.

In its sample, this clonotype was seen many times. The J gene is TRBJ1-5, the V gene TRBV20-1, with 7 bases matching TRBD1. Germline V gene lookup returns CDR1 DFQATT and CDR2 SNEGSKA (reference sequence). This CDR3 comprises 13 residues. Trimming cost V 3 bases and J 2 bases; bases outside gene matches: 1. CDR3 DNA sequence: TGCAGTGCTAGTACAGGGGGCAATCAGCCCCAGCATTTT. It codes for CSASTGGNQPQHF.